This T cell receptor (beta chain) was sequenced during a study of cytotoxic CD8 clonotypes in ibrutinib-treated CLL. Overall study: Across the patients, approximately 12 were relapsed/refractory, over 14 treatment-naive and 17 to 18 IGHV unmutated. Overall, about 25 responses were partial and 2 complete; following median roughly 72 months, about 15 patients stayed remitted and about twelve progressed.

Sequencing used immunoSEQ multiplex PCR; TCRdb keeps in-frame clones, though not all of them. The data show 65,000 to 80,000 clones, approximately 82% seen once. The study, taken as a whole, reports: Clonality at baseline surpassed age-matched healthy donors and tracked circulating CD8+ T-cell counts. Sampling times, which were not matched between the groups, differed between sustained-remission patients and progressing patients.

With respect to this clone: The antigen is not known.

The ends were cut back, 6 bases at V and 8 bases at J, with 13 bases in the middle. CDR1 KGHSH and CDR2 LQKENI come from the germline V gene. CDR3 length: 13 amino acids. The genes are TRBV18 and TRBJ1-4; D gene ambiguous. Specimen: PBMCs, collected after 24 months of ibrutinib treatment. The clonotype originates from a human donor with chronic lymphocytic leukemia. In DNA, the CDR3 is TGTGCCAGCTCCCAATTCTCGGGGGAAAAACTGTTTTTT. Protein sequence: CASSQFSGEKLFF.